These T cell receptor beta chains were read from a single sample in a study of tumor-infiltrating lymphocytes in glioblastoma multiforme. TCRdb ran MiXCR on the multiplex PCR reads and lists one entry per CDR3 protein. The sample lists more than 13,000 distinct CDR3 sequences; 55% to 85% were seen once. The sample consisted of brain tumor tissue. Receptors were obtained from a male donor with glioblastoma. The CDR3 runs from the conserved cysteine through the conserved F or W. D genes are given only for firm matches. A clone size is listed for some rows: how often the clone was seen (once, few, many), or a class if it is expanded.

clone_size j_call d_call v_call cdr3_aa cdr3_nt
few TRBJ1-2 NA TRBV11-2 CASSLGQAWNGYTF TGTGCCAGCAGCTTAGGACAGGCCTGGAATGGCTACACCTTC
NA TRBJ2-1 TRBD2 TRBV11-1 CASSPGLAGYNEQFF TGTGCCAGCAGCCCGGGACTAGCGGGGTACAATGAGCAGTTCTTC
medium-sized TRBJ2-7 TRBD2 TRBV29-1 CSVEDRNKPRLAGRYEQYF TGCAGCGTTGAAGATCGTAATAAACCTAGACTAGCGGGAAGGTACGAGCAGTACTTC
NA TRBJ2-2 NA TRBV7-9 CASRGGDGELFF TGTGCCAGCAGGGGCGGGGACGGGGAGCTGTTTTTT
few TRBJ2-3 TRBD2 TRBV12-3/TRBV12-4 CASSLERGRDTQYF TGTGCCAGCAGTCTCGAGCGGGGGCGCGATACGCAGTATTTT
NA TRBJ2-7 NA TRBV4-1 CASSMQGRGEQYF TGCGCCAGCAGCATGCAGGGTAGGGGCGAGCAGTATTTC
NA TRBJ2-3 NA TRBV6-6 CASRRQGIPDTQYF TGTGCCAGCAGACGGCAGGGAATCCCAGATACGCAGTATTTT
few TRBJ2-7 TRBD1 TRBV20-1 CSASPGTGYEQYF TGCAGTGCTAGTCCCGGGACAGGGTATGAGCAGTACTTC
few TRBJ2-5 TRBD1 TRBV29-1 CSADRDRGSGTQYF TGCAGCGCCGACAGGGACAGGGGATCGGGGACCCAGTACTTC
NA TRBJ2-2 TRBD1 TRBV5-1 CAISLTGIGEMFF TGCGCCATCAGCTTGACAGGGATCGGGGAGATGTTTTTT
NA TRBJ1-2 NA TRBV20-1 CSARDGQVDYTF TGCAGTGCTAGAGATGGGCAGGTAGACTACACCTTC
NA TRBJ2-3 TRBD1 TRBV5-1 CASNFTEGGLDTQYF TGCGCCAGCAACTTCACGGAAGGGGGCTTGGATACGCAGTATTTT
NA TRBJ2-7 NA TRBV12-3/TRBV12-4 CASSPGSGGGRTYEQYF TGTGCCAGCAGTCCAGGTTCCGGGGGAGGCCGAACCTACGAGCAGTACTTC
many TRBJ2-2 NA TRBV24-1 CATSEVWPTNTGELFF TGTGCCACCAGTGAGGTTTGGCCTACGAACACCGGGGAGCTGTTTTTT
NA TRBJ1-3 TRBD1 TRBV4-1 CASSRPDRETGNTIYF TGCGCCAGCAGCCGCCCAGACAGGGAGACTGGAAACACCATATATTTT
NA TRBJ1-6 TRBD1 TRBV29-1 CSVAGDRASPLHF TGCAGCGTTGCCGGGGACAGAGCATCTCCCCTCCACTTT
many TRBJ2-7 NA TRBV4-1 CASSQDRDYEQYF TGCGCCAGCAGCCAAGACAGGGACTACGAGCAGTACTTC
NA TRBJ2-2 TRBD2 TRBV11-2 CDSAPSFGQGLAVNTGELFF TGTGACAGCGCCCCCTCATTCGGCCAAGGGCTAGCGGTAAACACCGGTGAGCTGTTTTTT
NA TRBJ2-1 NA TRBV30 CTWSVRELLQFF TGTACCTGGAGTGTACGTGAATTGCTGCAGTTCTTC
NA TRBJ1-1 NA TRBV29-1 CSVEQSNNTGAFF TGCAGCGTTGAACAATCCAACAACACTGGAGCTTTCTTT
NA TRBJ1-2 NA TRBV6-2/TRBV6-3 CASSCTRLATGYTF TGTGCCAGCAGTTGCACCCGACTAGCTACGGGCTACACCTTC
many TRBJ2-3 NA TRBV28 CASSLRGGMRDTQYF TGTGCCAGCAGTTTGCGGGGCGGGATGAGAGATACGCAGTATTTT
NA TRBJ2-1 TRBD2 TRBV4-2 CASSQVIAGGLYNEQFF TGTGCCAGCAGCCAAGTCATAGCGGGAGGGCTATACAATGAGCAGTTCTTC
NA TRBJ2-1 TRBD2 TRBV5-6 CASTLLTGGRPREQSF TGTGCCAGCACCCTTTTAACCGGCGGGAGGCCCCGAGAGCAGTCCTTC
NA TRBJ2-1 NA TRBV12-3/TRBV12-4 CASCSYNEQFF TGTGCCTCCTGCTCCTACAATGAGCAGTTCTTC
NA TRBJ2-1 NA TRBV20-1 CSATLSVKYNEQFF TGCAGTGCTACCCTTAGCGTTAAATACAATGAGCAGTTCTTC
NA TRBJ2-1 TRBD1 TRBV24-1 CATSGGQGFLDEQFF TGTGCCACCAGTGGGGGACAGGGTTTCTTGGATGAGCAGTTCTTC
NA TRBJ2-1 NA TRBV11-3 CASGSRGKGEQFF TGTGCCAGCGGCTCGAGGGGTAAGGGTGAGCAGTTCTTC